The clone carrying this T cell receptor (beta chain) was found once. This entry is derived from a study of OX40 agonist ivuxolimab in advanced cancers. This CDR3 has 15 residues. Trimming cost V 4 bases and J 5 bases, with 16 bases left between them. Germline V CDR1 and CDR2: SGHRS, YFSETQ. Using immunoSEQ multiplex PCR, the repertoire was profiled, and TCRdb retains in-frame clones only, with some absent. The sample lists fewer than 100,000 clones, approximately 91% occurring once. This clonotype originated in an adult with an advanced solid tumor such as melanoma, head and neck, liver or kidney cancer. The chain couples TRBV5-1 to TRBJ2-1; D is perhaps TRBD2 (6 bases). The material was CD4+ or CD8+ T cells sorted from blood, obtained in a trial of the OX40 agonist ivuxolimab. Here the CDR3 reads CASSPVRGGNNEQFF. In nucleotides, the CDR3 is TGCGCCAGCAGCCCAGTTAGGGGAGGTAACAATGAGCAGTTCTTC.